Below are 9 T cell receptor beta chains sequenced from a single sample in a study of glioma-infiltrating T cells after dendritic cell vaccination. Sample time point: after dendritic cell vaccination, including at tumor progression/relapse. Some clones are missing from TCRdb's copy, which holds only in-frame ones; the method was immunoSEQ multiplex PCR. The repertoire holds approximately 91,000 clones, with 81% as singletons. Material: blood, obtained after dendritic cell vaccination. These receptors were taken from a human donor with glioblastoma.

The chain is built from TRBV5-1 and TRBJ2-5; 14 bases agree with TRBD2. This CDR3 region has 17 residues. J lost 4 bases, V lost 4 bases, and 9 bases had no gene match. Germline CDR1 SGHRS, CDR2 YFSETQ. CDR3 DNA sequence: TGCGCCAGCAGCCAAGGACTAGCGGGGGGAGCCGGAGAGACCCAGTACTTC. Its translation is CASSQGLAGGAGETQYF.

This chain uses TRBV7-2 with TRBJ1-6, with unresolved D. Germline-derived CDR1 and CDR2 are SGHTA and FQGNSA. Deletions cut 5 bases from V and 4 bases from J, with 18 bases between. This CDR3 spans 17 amino acids. This CDR3 reads CASSDQIMFVYNSPLHF. The CDR3 DNA reads TGTGCCAGCAGCGATCAGATCATGTTCGTTTATAATTCACCCCTCCACTTT.

This clone has just one count. The chain is built from TRBV29-1 and TRBJ2-3; 9 positions agree with TRBD1. Germline V lookup: CDR1 SQVTM, CDR2 ANQGSEA. Trimming removed 4 bases from V and 1 base from J; junction bases left unmatched: 6. There are 15 residues in the CDR3. The CDR3 is CSVVSGQGRTDTQYF. The CDR3 DNA sequence: TGCAGCGTTGTTTCGGGACAGGGACGCACAGATACGCAGTATTTT.

The chain combines TRBV21-1 with TRBJ1-5. TRBV21-1 is a recognized pseudogene. The length of the CDR3 is 14 residues. The CDR3 sequence is CASSKGGKNQPQHF. CDR3 coding DNA: TGTGCCAGCAGCAAAGGCGGAAAAAATCAGCCCCAGCATTTT.

The chain carries TRBV5-1 and TRBJ2-3; 9 bases agree with TRBD2. V lost 1 base to trimming and J lost 5 bases; unmatched junction nucleotides: 8. The CDR3 runs to 16 residues. The germline CDR1 and CDR2 sequences are SGHRS and YFSETQ. The CDR3 reads CASSLYTSGSLDTQYF. In nucleotides, the CDR3 is TGCGCCAGCAGCTTGTATACTAGCGGGTCGTTAGATACGCAGTATTTT.

The sample holds one count of this clone. The V and J genes are TRBV19 and TRBJ2-5; D may be TRBD1 (6 bases). The CDR3 runs 14 residues. Germline lookup yields CDR1 LNHDA and CDR2 SQIVND (reference sequence). Trimming pared 3 bases from V and 5 bases from J, leaving 13 bases between. The chain's CDR3 is CASSISRGWETQYF. In DNA form, the CDR3 reads TGTGCCAGTAGTATTAGTAGGGGGTGGGAGACCCAGTACTTC. The variable domain in full, completed from reference TRBV19 and TRBJ2-5, reads DGGITQSPKYLFRKEGQNVTLSCEQNLNHDAMYWYRQDPGQGLRLIYYSQIVNDFQKGDIAEGYSVSREKKESFPLTVTSAQKNPTAFYLCASSISRGWETQYFGPGTRLLVL.

The chain carries TRBV4-1 and TRBJ2-3, with unresolved D. V was clipped by 0 bases and J by 5 bases, with 6 bases between them. CDR1 and CDR2 from the germline V gene are MGHRA and YSYEKL. The CDR3 length is 13 residues. The CDR3 sequence: CASSQDPKDTQYF. The CDR3, as DNA: TGCGCCAGCAGCCAAGATCCCAAAGATACGCAGTATTTT.

The rearrangement joins TRBV15 to TRBJ2-1; 11 bases fit TRBD2. The germline V gene encodes CDR1 LNHNV and CDR2 YYDKDF (reference sequence). The CDR3 covers 17 residues. V lost 1 base and J lost 2; bases outside the gene matches: 4. The CDR3 reads CATSRVTTSGAYNEQFF. CDR3 coding DNA: TGTGCCACCAGCAGAGTTACGACTAGCGGGGCCTACAATGAGCAGTTCTTC.

The chain employs TRBV6-5 and TRBJ1-4; D is uncertain. CDR3 length equals 16 residues. Between the trimmed V and J ends, which lost 0 bases and 3 bases, there was a span of 11 bases. CDR1 and CDR2 (germline): MNHEY, SVGAGI. The CDR3 region is CASSYSRIKANEKLFF. In nucleotides, the CDR3 is TGTGCCAGCAGTTACTCCAGGATTAAAGCTAATGAAAAACTGTTTTTT.